The rows below give T cell receptor beta chains drawn from one sample of a study of shared clonotypes between healthy human individuals. Only in-frame clones appear in the TCRdb table, and some are missing; sequencing was by immunoSEQ multiplex PCR. The sample holds some 1.5 million clones, 95% to 99% seen once. Material for sequencing was naive CD4+ T cells sorted from blood. Source of these receptors: a man aged 30-40 years in good health. Each CDR3 is given with its conserved first and last residue. A D gene is named only where the DNA matches it firmly. Not all rows give a size; the values are once, few, many and, for expanded clones, a class.

CDR3 protein | CDR3 DNA | D gene | clone size | V gene | CDR3 length | J gene
CASSRPGDTEAFF | TGTGCCAGCAGTAGACCCGGGGACACTGAAGCTTTCTTT | NA | NA | TRBV6-5 | 13 | TRBJ1-1
CASSLGAGTGYEQYF | TGTGCCAGCAGTTTAGGGGCCGGGACAGGCTACGAGCAGTACTTC | TRBD1 | NA | TRBV28 | 15 | TRBJ2-7
CASSVARLAGSQEQFF | TGTGCCAGCAGCGTAGCTAGGCTAGCGGGTAGTCAGGAGCAGTTCTTC | TRBD2 | NA | TRBV9 | 16 | TRBJ2-1
CASSTTPAGRDTQYF | TGTGCCAGCAGCACCACCCCAGCAGGGAGGGATACGCAGTATTTT | NA | NA | TRBV11-2 | 15 | TRBJ2-3
CASTPTPWEGFYEQYF | TGCGCCAGCACCCCGACCCCATGGGAGGGCTTCTACGAGCAGTACTTC | TRBD2 | NA | TRBV4-1 | 16 | TRBJ2-7
CATKDRGPYGYTF | TGTGCCACAAAGGACAGGGGGCCCTATGGCTACACCTTC | TRBD1 | NA | TRBV28 | 13 | TRBJ1-2
CASSFRTSGRGTQYF | TGTGCCAGCAGTTTCAGGACTAGCGGCCGCGGGACCCAGTACTTC | TRBD2 | NA | TRBV28 | 15 | TRBJ2-5
CATSRGGTAEQFF | TGTGCCACCAGCAGAGGCGGTACGGCTGAGCAGTTCTTC | NA | once | TRBV15 | 13 | TRBJ2-1
CASSHILGGLRSYNEQFF | TGTGCCAGCAGCCACATACTTGGGGGGCTCCGCTCCTACAATGAGCAGTTCTTC | NA | NA | TRBV7-9 | 18 | TRBJ2-1
CASSLFAYEQYF | TGTGCCAGCAGCTTATTTGCCTACGAGCAGTACTTC | NA | NA | TRBV11-2 | 12 | TRBJ2-7
CASSDSGRAYEQYF | TGCGCCAGCAGTGACAGCGGGAGGGCCTACGAGCAGTACTTC | TRBD2 | NA | TRBV10-1 | 14 | TRBJ2-7
CASSGPRDEQFF | TGTGCCAGCAGCGGGCCTAGGGATGAGCAGTTCTTC | NA | NA | TRBV5-5 | 12 | TRBJ2-1
CASSQDSVGLAKNIQYF | TGTGCCAGCAGCCAAGATAGTGTTGGTCTGGCCAAAAACATTCAGTACTTC | NA | NA | TRBV14 | 17 | TRBJ2-4
CATDRPAEAGYTF | TGTGCCACCGACAGGCCGGCTGAAGCTGGCTACACCTTC | NA | NA | TRBV6-1 | 13 | TRBJ1-2
CASSLPVSGVYQETQYF | TGTGCCAGCAGCTTGCCGGTTAGCGGGGTATACCAAGAGACCCAGTACTTC | TRBD2 | NA | TRBV5-8 | 17 | TRBJ2-5
CASSPLGAGGNNEQFF | TGTGCCAGCAGCCCCCTAGGAGCGGGAGGGAACAATGAGCAGTTCTTC | TRBD2 | few | TRBV7-9 | 16 | TRBJ2-1
CASSTRSGRSHEQYF | TGTGCCAGCAGTACCCGTAGCGGGAGGAGCCACGAGCAGTACTTC | TRBD2 | once | TRBV27 | 15 | TRBJ2-7
CASSGDPSSTDTQYF | TGCGCCAGCAGCGGGGACCCATCCTCCACAGATACGCAGTATTTT | NA | NA | TRBV5-1 | 15 | TRBJ2-3
CASSVQGVGEQYF | TGTGCCAGCAGCGTCCAGGGGGTGGGTGAGCAGTACTTC | TRBD1 | NA | TRBV5-4 | 13 | TRBJ2-7
CASSTTQETQYF | TGTGCCAGCAGTACAACTCAAGAGACCCAGTACTTC | NA | NA | TRBV2 | 12 | TRBJ2-5
CASRNTGTSPRGQFF | TGTGCCAGCAGAAACACCGGGACTAGTCCTCGCGGGCAGTTCTTC | TRBD2 | NA | TRBV28 | 15 | TRBJ2-1
CASSWSGSSYNEQFF | TGTGCCAGCAGCTGGAGTGGGAGCTCCTACAATGAGCAGTTCTTC | NA | NA | TRBV11-2 | 15 | TRBJ2-1
CAITGSGANVLTF | TGTGCCATCACAGGGTCTGGGGCCAACGTCCTGACTTTC | NA | NA | TRBV10-3 | 13 | TRBJ2-6
CASSFNQYNEQFF | TGTGCCAGCAGTTTCAACCAATACAATGAGCAGTTCTTC | NA | NA | TRBV27 | 13 | TRBJ2-1
CASSPPATGFRQPQHF | TGTGCCAGCAGTCCACCGGCGACAGGGTTTAGGCAGCCCCAGCATTTT | TRBD1 | NA | TRBV28 | 16 | TRBJ1-5